A single sample is the source of the 13 T cell receptor beta chains below, sequenced in a study of cytomegalovirus exposure and HLA in healthy donors. The data were produced by immunoSEQ multiplex PCR, yet TCRdb's version contains in-frame clones alone and is incomplete. The sample lists fewer than 150,000 clones, 82% seen once, with 25% to 30% in the top ten. The sample taken for sequencing was PBMCs. These receptor sequences come from a man aged 30 to 45 in good health and CMV-seropositive.

The gene calls are TRBV5-1 and TRBJ1-2; D is uncertain. Germline V gene lookup returns CDR1 SGHRS and CDR2 YFSETQ. This CDR3 is built from 16 residues. The V gene lost 0 bases and the J gene lost 5 bases, with 17 bases spanning the gap. The CDR3 nucleotides are TGCGCCAGCAGCTTGGCGGGAGCAAATAGTCCTTATGGCTACACCTTC. Amino acid sequence: CASSLAGANSPYGYTF.

The chain joins TRBV11-2 to TRBJ2-7, with 8 bases matching TRBD1. Germline values: CDR1 SGHAT, CDR2 FQNNGV. This CDR3 spans 16 amino acids. The J segment lost 2 bases and the V segment lost 4 bases, leaving 10 bases of the junction unmatched. The CDR3 is CASSSSGQARTYEQYF. CDR3 nucleotides: TGTGCCAGCAGCTCCTCGGGACAGGCAAGGACCTACGAGCAGTACTTC. Variable domain in full (rest from reference TRBV11-2 and TRBJ2-7): EAGVAQSPRYKIIEKRQSVAFWCNPISGHATLYWYQQILGQGPKLLIQFQNNGVVDDSQLPKDRFSAERLKGVDSTLKIQPAKLEDSAVYLCASSSSGQARTYEQYFGPGTRLTVT.

The chain is built from TRBV30 and TRBJ2-7, with D possibly TRBD1 on 5 matching bases. Trimming removed 0 bases at V and 1 base at J, with 7 bases between. Germline loops: CDR1 GTSNPN, CDR2 SVGIG (reference sequence). The CDR3 consists of 13 residues. The CDR3 spells CAWSVRGSYEQYF. CDR3 nucleotide sequence: TGTGCCTGGAGTGTAAGGGGTTCCTACGAGCAGTACTTC.

The chain links TRBV6-5 to TRBJ1-3, with D unresolved. Trimming removed 2 bases at V and 9 bases at J, with 14 bases between. This CDR3 is 14 amino acids long. CDR1 is MNHEY, CDR2 SVGAGI, per germline. The CDR3: CASSYQVPLGTIYF. For the CDR3, the DNA is TGTGCCAGCAGTTACCAGGTCCCTCTTGGCACCATATATTTT.

The chain recombines TRBV7-7 with TRBJ2-3; 13 positions match TRBD2. CDR3 length equals 16 residues. Germline values: CDR1 SSHAT, CDR2 FNYEAQ (reference sequence). J was trimmed by 5 bases and V by 2 bases; bases with no gene match: 4. The CDR3 sequence: CASSLSGLAGVDTQYF. The CDR3 DNA is TGTGCCAGCAGCTTATCTGGACTAGCGGGAGTAGATACGCAGTATTTT.

The chain uses TRBV18 and TRBJ2-2; D is undetermined. This CDR3 region has 15 residues. V lost 3 bases and J 4 bases, leaving 12 bases between the germline ends. Per germline, CDR1 KGHSH and CDR2 LQKENI. The CDR3 DNA reads TGTGCCAGCTCACCCCAAGCCCCGCCCACCGGGGAGCTGTTTTTT. The encoded protein is CASSPQAPPTGELFF.

In nucleotides, the CDR3 is TGTGCCAGCCGCCCGGGACAGGGGAGTGGGCCCCAGCATTTT. Translation: CASRPGQGSGPQHF. The chain has TRBV19 and TRBJ1-5; TRBD1 agrees at 10 bases. The CDR3 length is 14 residues. Germline V CDR1 and CDR2: LNHDA, SQIVND (reference sequence). V shed 9 bases, J shed 9 bases, and the junction held 11 bases outside the gene matches.

This clone showed up just a few times. J is TRBJ2-7 and V is TRBV7-9, with TRBD2 matching over 8 bases. The CDR3 runs to 14 residues. CDR1 is SEHNR and CDR2 is FQNEAQ in the germline V gene (reference sequence). V dropped 5 bases and J dropped 6; count of bases not matched to a gene: 9. The CDR3 nucleotides are TGTGCCAGCAGCCCCGCCGGGGGGGCAATCGAGCAGTACTTC. Its protein product is CASSPAGGAIEQYF.

The V and J genes are TRBV14 and TRBJ1-1, with no clear D. V shed 1 base and J shed 1 base, with 4 bases lying between them. CDR1 SGHDN and CDR2 FVKESK come from the germline V gene. The CDR3 has 13 amino acids. The CDR3 bases are TGTGCCAGCAGCCAAGCCCGGAACACTGAAGCTTTCTTT. Protein: CASSQARNTEAFF.

The gene calls are TRBV7-3 and TRBJ2-3; TRBD2 matches 10 bases. The CDR3 covers 15 residues. Germline lookup yields CDR1 SGHTA and CDR2 FQGTGA. The V and J ends lost 6 bases and 5 bases, in that order; junction bases with no gene match: 8. The chain's CDR3 is CASSSSGGLGDTQYF. DNA for the CDR3: TGTGCCAGCAGTTCTAGCGGGGGACTTGGAGATACGCAGTATTTT.

The rearrangement joins TRBV5-1 to TRBJ2-3; D remains unclear. The CDR3 has 13 residues. Germline assignment: CDR1 SGHRS and CDR2 YFSETQ. V shed 7 bases and J shed 6 bases, with 15 bases lying between them. The CDR3 sequence is CASFDSPYDTQYF. In DNA form, the CDR3 reads TGCGCCAGCTTCGATAGCCCTTATGATACGCAGTATTTT.

V is TRBV9 and J is TRBJ2-5; TRBD2 matches 15 bases. The trim removed 3 bases at V and 5 bases at J, leaving 8 bases unmatched. CDR3 length equals 17 residues. Looked up from germline, CDR1 is SGDLS and CDR2 is YYNGEE. Here the CDR3 reads CASSEGLAGGTGETQYF. DNA of the CDR3: TGTGCCAGCAGCGAGGGACTAGCGGGGGGAACTGGGGAGACCCAGTACTTC. Full variable domain (missing parts from reference TRBV9 and TRBJ2-5): DSGVTQTPKHLITATGQRVTLRCSPRSGDLSVYWYQQSLDQGLQFLIQYYNGEERAKGNILERFSAQQFPDLHSELNLSSLELGDSALYFCASSEGLAGGTGETQYFGPGTRLLVL.

This rearrangement joins TRBV18 to TRBJ1-1; no reliable D call. Germline CDR1 is KGHSH and CDR2 is LQKENI. The CDR3 runs 15 residues. V was trimmed by 3 bases and J by 1 base, leaving 12 bases between them. The DNA for the CDR3 is TGTGCCAGCTCACCCCAGTTAGCGCAGAACACTGAAGCTTTCTTT. Translation gives CASSPQLAQNTEAFF.